These 30 T cell receptor beta chains were all obtained from the same sample, sequenced in a study of blood T cell repertoires in COVID-19. Some clones are missing from TCRdb's copy, which holds only in-frame ones; the method was immunoSEQ multiplex PCR. The sample records approximately 200,000 clones, about 85% being singletons. The sequenced sample was PBMCs or T cells enriched from blood (not recorded which). These receptors originate from a man under 40 who had recovered from COVID-19.

The chain joins TRBV19 to TRBJ1-1; D unclear. Germline-derived CDR1 and CDR2 are LNHDA and SQIVND (reference sequence). This CDR3 comprises 13 residues. With 1 base removed from V and 1 base from J, the gap between germline ends came to 4 bases. The CDR3 sequence is CASSIGRNTEAFF. The CDR3 bases are TGTGCCAGTAGTATAGGCAGGAACACTGAAGCTTTCTTT.

The chain employs TRBV2 and TRBJ1-3, with unresolved D. The V gene's germline CDR1 is SNHLY and CDR2 FYNNEI. The germline V and J ends were trimmed by 3 bases and 4 bases, with 7 bases remaining between them. The CDR3 sequence is 13 residues long. The CDR3 loop is CASSESEGNTIYF. CDR3 nucleotide sequence: TGTGCCAGCAGTGAGTCAGAAGGAAACACCATATATTTT.

V is TRBV13 and J is TRBJ1-4; 7 nucleotides agree with TRBD1. The germline V gene has CDR1 PRHDT and CDR2 FYEKMQ (reference sequence). V was pared by 1 base and J by 11 bases, with 10 bases of the junction left unmatched. This CDR3 comprises 15 residues. The DNA for the CDR3 is TGTGCCAGCAGCTTAGCACAGGGGCCATGGGGTAAACTGTTTTTT. Protein product: CASSLAQGPWGKLFF.

CDR3 residues: CASSSSQGSEQYF. The DNA for the CDR3 is TGTGCCAGCTCATCCTCACAGGGGAGCGAGCAGTACTTC. The chain links TRBV18 to TRBJ2-7; TRBD1 aligns across 7 bases. This CDR3 is 13 amino acids long. Per the germline V gene, CDR1 is KGHSH and CDR2 is LQKENI. With V trimmed by 5 bases and J by 6 bases, 7 bases remained unmatched. Full variable domain (missing parts from reference TRBV18 and TRBJ2-7): NAGVMQNPRHLVRRRGQEARLRCSPMKGHSHVYWYRQLPEEGLKFMVYLQKENIIDESGMPKERFSAEFPKEGPSILRIQQVVRGDSAAYFCASSSSQGSEQYFGPGTRLTVT.

This chain uses TRBV27 with TRBJ2-7; D may be TRBD2 (6 bases). The V end lost 7 bases, the J end lost 4 bases, and 17 bases lay between the germline ends. CDR3 length: 14 amino acids. Germline V CDR1 and CDR2: MNHEY, SMNVEV (reference sequence). CDR3 amino acids: CASKTEGRTYEQYF. In nucleotides, the CDR3 is TGTGCCAGCAAGACGGAGGGCAGGACATACGAGCAGTACTTC.

The chain is built from TRBV28 and TRBJ2-1; TRBD1 agrees at 9 bases. With V trimmed by 3 bases and J by 2 bases, 2 bases remained unmatched. Germline loops: CDR1 MDHEN, CDR2 SYDVKM. The CDR3 runs 15 residues. The CDR3 sequence is CASSFDRGAYNEQFF. The CDR3 DNA reads as TGTGCCAGCAGTTTCGACAGGGGGGCCTACAATGAGCAGTTCTTC.

J is TRBJ1-2 and V is TRBV19; 7 positions agree with TRBD1. Losses at the gene ends were 3 bases for V and 4 bases for J; bases not matched to a gene: 11. This CDR3 comprises 16 residues. Germline loops: CDR1 LNHDA, CDR2 SQIVND (reference sequence). The CDR3 reads CASSMTGSDFLYGYTF. The DNA of the CDR3 is TGTGCCAGTAGTATGACAGGGTCGGACTTCCTCTATGGCTACACCTTC.

The rearrangement joins TRBV12-3 or TRBV12-4 to TRBJ1-1; D gene ambiguous. Trimming took 6 bases from V and 8 from J, leaving 10 bases between them. This CDR3 is built from 11 residues. In nucleotides, the CDR3 is TGTGCCAGCAGGTTGAGACAAGAAGCTTTCTTT. It translates to CASRLRQEAFF.

A single count supports this clone. This chain connects TRBV3-1 (or the pseudogene TRBV3-2) to TRBJ2-1; D call uncertain. Looked up from germline, CDR1 is LGHDT and CDR2 is YNNKEL (reference sequence). Trimming removed 1 base at V and 9 bases at J, with 10 bases between. This CDR3 has 13 residues. The CDR3 protein is CASSQGSSVEQFF. CDR3 bases: TGTGCCAGCAGCCAAGGGAGTTCGGTTGAGCAGTTCTTC.

The chain joins TRBV5-6 to TRBJ1-6, with 8 positions matching TRBD1. J gave up 8 bases and V 1 base, and 5 bases lay outside the gene matches. This CDR3 has 15 residues. Germline V gene sequence: CDR1 SGHDT, CDR2 YYEEEE. The CDR3 protein is CASSLSPGGDSPLHF. The CDR3 DNA is TGTGCCAGCAGCTTGTCGCCAGGGGGCGATTCACCCCTCCACTTT.

The rearrangement uses TRBV6-5 and TRBJ2-7, with a tentative D call TRBD1 (5 bases). CDR3 length: 15 amino acids. From germline, CDR1 is MNHEY and CDR2 SVGAGI. Trimming cost V 2 bases and J 2 bases, with 13 bases left between them. CDR3 bases: TGTGCCAGCAGTTACAGTCGCAGGGCGGCCTACGAGCAGTACTTC. It translates to CASSYSRRAAYEQYF.

This chain links TRBV7-9 with TRBJ1-1, with D uncertain. The CDR3 is made up of 15 amino acids. V shed 0 bases and J shed 1 base, with 9 bases lying between them. Germline lookup yields CDR1 SEHNR and CDR2 FQNEAQ (reference sequence). Here the CDR3 DNA reads TGTGCCAGCAGCTTAGCCAGGTACAGGAACACTGAAGCTTTCTTT. This gives the protein CASSLARYRNTEAFF.

The J gene is TRBJ1-1, the V gene TRBV13; possibly TRBD1 for D (5 bases). In germline, CDR1 is PRHDT, CDR2 FYEKMQ (reference sequence). V shed 8 bases and J shed 3 bases, with 10 bases lying between them. The CDR3 loop spans 12 amino acids. CDR3 protein: CASSLGDTEAFF. The CDR3 bases are TGTGCCAGCTCGCTAGGGGACACTGAAGCTTTCTTT.

The chain is built from TRBV28 and TRBJ1-1; D gene uncertain. The CDR3 has 13 amino acids. Trimming shortened V by 3 bases and J by 2 bases, and 7 bases separated the two germline ends. In germline, CDR1 is MDHEN, CDR2 SYDVKM. The CDR3 protein is CASSFSVNTEAFF. The DNA for the CDR3 is TGTGCCAGCAGTTTTTCGGTTAACACTGAAGCTTTCTTT.

This chain joins TRBV11-2 and TRBJ2-7; D is ambiguous. V gave up 2 bases and J gave up 6 bases, with 11 bases separating them. The germline V gene has CDR1 SGHAT and CDR2 FQNNGV. CDR3 length: 13 residues. The CDR3 coding sequence is TGTGCCAGCAGCTTACAGGCCGGTGTCGAGCAGTACTTC. It is translated as CASSLQAGVEQYF. Supplemented by reference TRBV11-2 and TRBJ2-7, the full variable domain reads EAGVAQSPRYKIIEKRQSVAFWCNPISGHATLYWYQQILGQGPKLLIQFQNNGVVDDSQLPKDRFSAERLKGVDSTLKIQPAKLEDSAVYLCASSLQAGVEQYFGPGTRLTVT.

The V gene is TRBV15, the J gene TRBJ2-1; no clear D. Germline CDR1 reads LNHNV; CDR2 reads YYDKDF (reference sequence). Trimming removed 0 bases at V and 9 bases at J, with 12 bases between. The CDR3 runs 14 residues. The CDR3 protein is CATSREAGTGEQFF. The DNA for the CDR3 is TGTGCCACCAGCAGAGAGGCAGGCACTGGTGAGCAGTTCTTC.

This clone was recorded once. The chain links TRBV6-4 to TRBJ2-1; TRBD2 might be the D (5 bases). Per germline, CDR1 MRHNA and CDR2 SNTAGT. The CDR3 is 15 amino acids. V was trimmed by 5 bases and J by 8 bases, leaving 19 bases between them. DNA of the CDR3: TGTGCCAGCAGTTCCCTCGCCCCCGGGGTTCATGAGCAGTTCTTC. Amino acids: CASSSLAPGVHEQFF.

The gene calls are TRBV7-9 and TRBJ1-5; 10 bases line up with TRBD1. J was trimmed by 4 bases and V by 5 bases; bases with no gene match: 2. This CDR3 has 14 amino acids. Germline V CDR1 and CDR2: SEHNR, FQNEAQ (reference sequence). In DNA form, the CDR3 reads TGTGCCAGCAGCACGGGACAGGGGAATCAGCCCCAGCATTTT. Protein: CASSTGQGNQPQHF.

The chain recombines TRBV2 with TRBJ2-1, with 9 bases that match TRBD2. V shed 9 bases and J 3 bases; nucleotides not matched to a gene: 9. The CDR3 length is 15 residues. In germline, CDR1 is SNHLY, CDR2 FYNNEI. CDR3 bases: TGTGCCAGGTTGGGGGCGGGAGGGTTCTACAATGAGCAGTTCTTC. Translating gives CARLGAGGFYNEQFF.

The CDR3 is CASSLWAQDYEQYF. The CDR3 DNA sequence: TGTGCCAGCAGCTTGTGGGCCCAAGACTACGAGCAGTACTTC. J is TRBJ2-7 and V is TRBV5-8; D is unresolved. V was pared by 1 base and J by 3 bases, with 11 bases between. CDR3 length equals 14 residues. The V gene's germline CDR1 is SGHTS and CDR2 YDEGEE.

The CDR3 region has the DNA TGTGCCAGCAGCCAAGATGGACAGGGGGCTCAGCCCCAGCATTTT. It specifies CASSQDGQGAQPQHF. V is TRBV4-2 and J is TRBJ1-5; 11 nucleotides align to TRBD1. The germline CDR1 and CDR2 sequences are LGHNA and YNFKEQ. The CDR3 sequence is 15 residues long. With 0 bases clipped from V and 6 bases from J, the junction kept 1 base outside the gene matches.

The J gene is TRBJ1-4, the V gene TRBV7-9; 7 nucleotides agree with TRBD1. The CDR3 loop spans 14 amino acids. Germline V lookup: CDR1 SEHNR, CDR2 FQNEAQ (reference sequence). Unmatched junction bases numbered 5, after V lost 6 bases and J lost 4 bases. CDR3 bases: TGTGCCAGCAGGCCCGGGACAGATAATGAAAAACTGTTTTTT. It translates to CASRPGTDNEKLFF.

V usage is TRBV4-3 and J usage is TRBJ1-2; D perhaps matches TRBD1 (6 bases). The germline CDR1 and CDR2 sequences are LGHNA and YSLEER. CDR3 length: 15 amino acids. The V end lost 3 bases, the J end lost 2 bases, and 13 bases lay between the germline ends. In DNA, the CDR3 is TGCGCCAGCAGCCAGCTACGGACAGTCAACTATGGCTACACCTTC. Translation: CASSQLRTVNYGYTF.

The V call is TRBV27, the J call TRBJ1-6, with D possibly being TRBD1 (6 bases). Germline CDR1 and CDR2: MNHEY and SMNVEV (reference sequence). Trimming stripped 4 bases from V and 4 bases from J, with 20 bases between. The CDR3 is made up of 18 amino acids. Here the CDR3 DNA reads TGTGCCAGCAGTTCACTTACTACAGGGTCCCCTTATAATTCACCCCTCCACTTT. Protein: CASSSLTTGSPYNSPLHF.

This clone was counted between two and nine times. V is TRBV7-6 and J is TRBJ1-2, with 10 bases fitting TRBD1. The V gene's germline CDR1 is SGHVS and CDR2 FNYEAQ. J was trimmed by 0 bases and V by 1 base; bases with no gene match: 14. This CDR3 comprises 20 residues. CDR3 nucleotides: TGTGCCAGCAGCTTAGTGGCGGGACAGTGGGGACAGGGGACTAACTATGGCTACACCTTC. Encoded protein: CASSLVAGQWGQGTNYGYTF. The variable domain in full, with the rest retrieved from reference TRBV7-6 and TRBJ1-2, is GAGVSQSPRYKVTKRGQDVALRCDPISGHVSLYWYRQALGQGPEFLTYFNYEAQQDKSGLPNDRFSAERPEGSISTLTIQRTEQRDSAMYRCASSLVAGQWGQGTNYGYTFGSGTRLTVV.

V usage is TRBV11-2 and J usage is TRBJ1-1; tentatively, D is TRBD1 (6 bases). Germline-derived CDR1 and CDR2 are SGHAT and FQNNGV. With 2 bases removed from V and 5 bases from J, the gap between germline ends came to 18 bases. This CDR3 is 16 amino acids long. CDR3 protein: CASSLNVGGRETEAFF. DNA for the CDR3: TGTGCCAGCAGCTTAAACGTGGGGGGGCGCGAAACTGAAGCTTTCTTT.

The chain joins TRBV4-2 to TRBJ2-7; D not resolved. Germline-derived CDR1 and CDR2 are LGHNA and YNFKEQ. V was trimmed by 0 bases and J by 0 bases, leaving 9 bases between them. The CDR3 totals 15 residues. CDR3 sequence reads: CASSQEPSPSYEQYF. DNA for the CDR3: TGTGCCAGCAGCCAAGAGCCTAGTCCCTCCTACGAGCAGTACTTC.

This chain uses TRBV29-1 with TRBJ2-5; D is perhaps TRBD1 (6 bases). Trimming shortened V by 6 bases and J by 4 bases, and 12 bases separated the two germline ends. Germline loops: CDR1 SQVTM, CDR2 ANQGSEA. The CDR3 spans 12 residues. CDR3 bases: TGCAGCGTCCCCAGGGGTCCAGAGACCCAGTACTTC. This sequence encodes CSVPRGPETQYF. The full variable domain, with the rest looked up from reference TRBV29-1 and TRBJ2-5, is SAVISQKPSRDICQRGTSLTIQCQVDSQVTMMFWYRQQPGQSLTLIATANQGSEATYESGFVIDKFPISRPNLTFSTLTVSNMSPEDSSIYLCSVPRGPETQYFGPGTRLLVL.

This clone was counted a few times. V gene TRBV7-9 combines with J gene TRBJ1-2; 11 bases line up with TRBD1. CDR1 is SEHNR and CDR2 is FQNEAQ in the germline V gene (reference sequence). V was pared by 5 bases and J by 6 bases, with 11 bases of the junction left unmatched. The CDR3 has 16 amino acids. CDR3 in amino acids: CASSAREGQGVDGYTF. Here the CDR3 DNA reads TGTGCCAGCAGCGCCCGCGAGGGACAGGGGGTAGATGGCTACACCTTC.

V is TRBV3-1 (or the pseudogene TRBV3-2) and J is TRBJ2-1, with D possibly being TRBD2 (5 bases). The V end lost 0 bases, the J end lost 3 bases, and 21 bases lay between the germline ends. Germline V gene data show CDR1 as LGHDT and CDR2 as YNNKEL (reference sequence). The CDR3 covers 19 residues. The CDR3 nucleotides read TGTGCCAGCAGCCAAGATCTTATCAGGAGCGGTAAACTCTACAATGAGCAGTTCTTC. Its translation is CASSQDLIRSGKLYNEQFF.